This T cell receptor beta chain was retrieved from a study of blood T cell repertoires in COVID-19. Study-level background: Some COVID-19 samples were acute and others convalescent; all came from the United States, Italy and Spain. Sources were T cells, B-cell-depleted T cells, or PBMCs; the material itself was cDNA or gDNA.

A Seattle source enrolled patients during active infection and followed them longitudinally. The CDR3 totals 15 residues. Per the germline V gene, CDR1 is SGHDN and CDR2 is FVKESK. V was shortened by 3 bases and J by 5 bases, with 16 bases between the two germline ends. In the authors' methods: Estimation of nucleated cell counts relied on the amplification of reference gene primers. Measured with immunoSEQ multiplex PCR; TCRdb has only the in-frame clones, and not every one. V, J and clone size are those of that table, while D and trimming were read from the DNA. Of roughly 500,000 clones detected, 89% appear once; the ten largest clones hold approximately 0.9%.

The J gene is TRBJ1-1, the V gene TRBV14; unclear D gene. Material for sequencing was peripheral blood. This sequence was found in a man aged 18 to 30 with COVID-19, enrolled during active disease. For the CDR3, the DNA is TGTGCCAGCAGCCAGCAATCCCTCCTTCGGACTGAAGCTTTCTTT. Protein sequence: CASSQQSLLRTEAFF.